This TCR beta chain was identified during a study of cytomegalovirus exposure and HLA in healthy donors. Points from the study as a whole: Under in vitro conditions, three CMV-associated chains were confirmed as specific for CMV antigens. Most TCR sequences proved rare, with some public TCRs found in many donors. It was found in a later analysis that first-cohort TCR clusters tended to co-occur in the 130 or so validation repertoires.

Of note for this clone: Its antigen is unidentified.

Only in-frame clones appear in the TCRdb table, and some are missing; sequencing was by immunoSEQ multiplex PCR. The profile covers hundreds of thousands of clones, with approximately 87% appearing a single time and 4.5% to 6% taken by the ten largest. The germline CDR1 and CDR2 sequences are LGHNA and YNFKEQ. This CDR3 region has 13 residues. Deletions cut 3 bases from V and 7 bases from J, with 13 bases between. The sample comprised PBMCs. The receptor was isolated from a young woman in good health and CMV-seronegative. The rearrangement uses TRBV4-2 and TRBJ2-7; D might be TRBD1 (5 bases). CDR3 in DNA: TGTGCCAGCAGCCAGGACAACTTCGGGGAGCAGTACTTC. It is translated as CASSQDNFGEQYF.